The rows below give T cell receptor beta chains drawn from one sample of a study of blood T cell repertoires in COVID-19. Data came from immunoSEQ multiplex PCR; TCRdb stores just in-frame clones and leaves some out. The repertoire holds tens of thousands of clones, 70% to 90% seen once, with less than 45% in the top ten. Source material: peripheral blood. The receptors derive from a man between 65 and 80 years old with acute or convalescent COVID-19. CDR3s include the opening cysteine and the closing phenylalanine or tryptophan. The D gene is left open where the match is weak. For some rows the clone size is stated as once, few or many, or as a class when expanded; others skip it.

clone_size	d_call	v_call	j_call	cdr3_nt	cdr3_aa
.	TRBD1	TRBV5-4	TRBJ2-1	TGTGCCAGCAGCCGGGACAGGGGAAACTACAATGAGCAGTTCTTC	CASSRDRGNYNEQFF
.	.	TRBV19	TRBJ1-1	TGTGCCACCCTAGGGGTGAGGAACACTGAAGCTTTCTTT	CATLGVRNTEAFF
.	TRBD2	TRBV19	TRBJ2-5	TGTGCCAGTAGTATTGGGAGGGCCTACCAAGAGACCCAGTACTTC	CASSIGRAYQETQYF
once	TRBD1	TRBV5-1	TRBJ2-4	TGCGCCAGCAGCTTAGGGAACAGGGGAGCCAAAAACATTCAGTACTTC	CASSLGNRGAKNIQYF
.	TRBD2	TRBV6-5	TRBJ2-3	TGTGCCAGCAGTTTACTAGCGGCTGACACAGATACGCAGTATTTT	CASSLLAADTDTQYF
.	TRBD1	TRBV5-4	TRBJ2-7	TGTGCCAGCTACCGGCTCGGACAGGGGCTCCACGAGCAGTACTTC	CASYRLGQGLHEQYF
.	TRBD1	TRBV5-1	TRBJ1-1	TGCGCCAGCAGCTTAGGGGGCGCGAACACTGAAGCTTTCTTT	CASSLGGANTEAFF
few	TRBD1	TRBV5-1	TRBJ2-3	TGCGCCAGCAAGACAGGGGGCACAGATACGCAGTATTTT	CASKTGGTDTQYF
.	TRBD2	TRBV7-2	TRBJ2-5	TGTGCCAGCACCTCGACCCGGGGGGGAGAGACCCAGTACTTC	CASTSTRGGETQYF
.	.	TRBV4-1	TRBJ2-2	TGCGCCAGCAGCCAAGATCCAACAGGGTCCACCGGGGAGCTGTTTTTT	CASSQDPTGSTGELFF
.	TRBD1	TRBV28	TRBJ1-2	TGTGCCAGCATGGACGGACAGGATTACTTCTACGCTGGCTACACCTTC	CASMDGQDYFYAGYTF
.	TRBD2	TRBV5-1	TRBJ2-1	TGCGCCAGCAGCCTCCTCCTAGCGGGAATCGGCAATGAGCAGTTCTTC	CASSLLLAGIGNEQFF
few	.	TRBV30	TRBJ1-6	TGTGCCTGGAGCGGTCATAGGAGGGCTTATAATTCACCCCTCCACTTT	CAWSGHRRAYNSPLHF
once	.	TRBV10-2	TRBJ2-2	TGCGCCAGCAGTGAACCTGGACTCTACACCGGGGAGCTGTTTTTT	CASSEPGLYTGELFF
.	TRBD2	TRBV11-2	TRBJ2-1	TGTGCCAGCAGCCTAACCGGGACTAGCGTTGGGAATGAGCAGTTCTTC	CASSLTGTSVGNEQFF
once	.	TRBV5-1	TRBJ2-1	TGCGCCAGCAGCTTGGTGGACTGGAAGAGCTCCTACAATGAGCAGTTCTTC	CASSLVDWKSSYNEQFF
.	.	TRBV7-2	TRBJ2-5	TGTGCCAGCAGCTTCTTCAGGCGAGAGACCCAGTACTTC	CASSFFRRETQYF
.	TRBD1	TRBV18	TRBJ2-7	TGTGCCAGCTCACCACAGTCCCAGGGGGCAGGGTACGAGCAGTACTTC	CASSPQSQGAGYEQYF
.	TRBD1	TRBV14	TRBJ2-3	TGTGCCAGCAGCCGGACAGGGGGTAGGGCAGATACGCAGTATTTT	CASSRTGGRADTQYF
.	TRBD1	TRBV6-5	TRBJ1-2	TGTGCCAGCAGTCCAGGGGGTCGGGGCTACACCTTC	CASSPGGRGYTF
.	TRBD1	TRBV9	TRBJ2-5	TGTGCCAGCAGCCCCCCGACAGGGATCGGGGAGACCCAGTACTTC	CASSPPTGIGETQYF
.	TRBD1	TRBV2	TRBJ1-2	TGTGCCAGTGGGGACAGGGGTTATGGCTACACCTTC	CASGDRGYGYTF
.	TRBD1	TRBV5-1	TRBJ2-5	TGCGCCAGCAGCTCCACCGGGACAGGGACGCAAGAGACCCAGTACTTC	CASSSTGTGTQETQYF
.	.	TRBV2	TRBJ1-6	TGTGCCAGCAGTGATTGGGGCAGACAGAATTCACCCCTCCACTTT	CASSDWGRQNSPLHF
.	.	TRBV6-2/TRBV6-3	TRBJ1-4	TGTGCCAGCAGTTTTACAGGGAAACTGTTTTTT	CASSFTGKLFF
.	.	TRBV6-2/TRBV6-3	TRBJ2-1	TGTGCCAGCAGTTCGGCGTCCCCCCGGGAGTTCTTC	CASSSASPREFF
.	.	TRBV28	TRBJ2-3	TGTGCCAGCAAGCGCGGGGGCACAGATACGCAGTATTTT	CASKRGGTDTQYF
.	TRBD1	TRBV3-1/TRBV3-2	TRBJ2-5	TGTGCCAGCAGCCAAGTGGGACAGGGGAGAAGACAAGAGACCCAGTACTTC	CASSQVGQGRRQETQYF
once	TRBD1	TRBV11-1	TRBJ1-1	TGTGCCAGCAGCCCGGGACAGAGGAACACTGAAGCTTTCTTT	CASSPGQRNTEAFF
.	TRBD1	TRBV19	TRBJ1-4	TGTGCCAGTAGTATCCCTCCTCAGGGGGGATCTAATGAAAAACTGTTTTTT	CASSIPPQGGSNEKLFF
.	TRBD1	TRBV10-2	TRBJ2-7	TGCGCCAGCAGCCTACAGGGGAAGGGGAACGTCTACGAGCAGTACTTC	CASSLQGKGNVYEQYF
once	TRBD2	TRBV12-3/TRBV12-4	TRBJ2-1	TGTGCCAGCAGCCGTACTAGCGGGGGGCAGTTCTTC	CASSRTSGGQFF
.	.	TRBV13	TRBJ2-7	TGTGCCAGCAGCCAGGGGCCTTACGAGCAGTACTTC	CASSQGPYEQYF
.	TRBD1	TRBV28	TRBJ2-2	TGTGCCAGCAGTTCGTCCCCTGGACAGGGGACAGCCGGGGAGCTGTTTTTT	CASSSSPGQGTAGELFF
once	.	TRBV7-3	TRBJ2-5	TGTGCCAGCAGCCTCCAGGGAGGTCGGCAAGAGACCCAGTACTTC	CASSLQGGRQETQYF
.	.	TRBV28	TRBJ2-3	TGTGCCAGCAGTCAACTAATGGGAGGTACAGATACGCAGTATTTT	CASSQLMGGTDTQYF
.	TRBD1	TRBV23-1	TRBJ2-1	TGCGCCAGCAGTCGTTCCCAGGGGGCCAATGAGCAGTTCTTC	CASSRSQGANEQFF
few	.	TRBV29-1	TRBJ1-2	TGCAGCGTTGATCCCCAGGGGAGTAGTGGCTACACCTTC	CSVDPQGSSGYTF
.	.	TRBV6-1	TRBJ1-2	TGTGCCAGCAGTGAACAGGAGGACTATGGCTACACCTTC	CASSEQEDYGYTF
.	.	TRBV9	TRBJ2-3	TGTGCCAGCGGGGCCACGGGAGCCCCAGATACGCAGTATTTT	CASGATGAPDTQYF
once	TRBD1	TRBV6-5	TRBJ2-7	TGTGCCAGCGGAACGACAGGGAAATGGTCCTACGAGCAGTACTTC	CASGTTGKWSYEQYF
.	.	TRBV3-1/TRBV3-2	TRBJ1-5	TGTGCCAGCAGCCCCAGGGAAAATCAGCCCCAGCATTTT	CASSPRENQPQHF
.	.	TRBV6-6	TRBJ2-2	TGTGCCAGCAGTCCCGTCAGGGTAACGGACACCGGGGAGCTGTTTTTT	CASSPVRVTDTGELFF
.	TRBD1	TRBV12-5	TRBJ1-4	TGTGCTAGTGGTGCCGGGACAGAGAATGAAAAACTGTTTTTT	CASGAGTENEKLFF
.	TRBD1	TRBV2	TRBJ2-7	TGTGCCACCCACCTGGGACAGGGCGTCCACGAGCAGTACTTC	CATHLGQGVHEQYF
.	TRBD1	TRBV5-1	TRBJ2-7	TGCGCCAGCAGCGCGGGACAGGCCTACGAGCAGTACTTC	CASSAGQAYEQYF
.	TRBD1	TRBV10-3	TRBJ1-5	TGTGCCATCAGTGAGTCGACAGGGAATCAGCCCCAGCATTTT	CAISESTGNQPQHF
.	TRBD1	TRBV2	TRBJ2-7	TGTGCCAGCAGCGTTAATAACAGGGGACCCTACGAGCAGTACTTC	CASSVNNRGPYEQYF
.	.	TRBV6-5	TRBJ2-3	TGTGCCAGCACCAAAGCGGAGACAAGCACAGATACGCAGTATTTT	CASTKAETSTDTQYF